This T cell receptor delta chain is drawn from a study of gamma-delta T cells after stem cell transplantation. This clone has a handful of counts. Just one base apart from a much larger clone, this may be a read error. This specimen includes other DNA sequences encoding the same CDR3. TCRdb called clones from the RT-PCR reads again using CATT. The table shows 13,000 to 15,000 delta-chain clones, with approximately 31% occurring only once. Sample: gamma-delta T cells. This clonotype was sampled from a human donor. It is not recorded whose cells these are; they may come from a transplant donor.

The CDR3 nucleotides are TGTGCCTGTGACAAGTACTGGGGGATACGCTCCTGGGACACCCGGCAGATGTTTTTC. Translating it yields CACDKYWGIRSWDTRQMFF. The gene calls are TRDV2 and TRDJ3, with 13 bases that match TRDD3. The CDR3 length is 19 residues. CDR1 is GEAIGNYY and CDR2 is EKD in the germline V gene.